This TCR beta chain originates from a study of PD-L1 blockade in urothelial cancer. Whole-study context: Male patients with bladder-origin urothelial cancer numbered about 90% of the roughly 29.

Time point in this sample: pretreatment peripheral blood. Here immunoSEQ multiplex PCR was the method, and the copy in TCRdb shows in-frame clones only, minus some. The data contain under 70,000 clones, around 86% of them singletons. This material consisted of PBMCs, taken around atezolizumab (anti-PD-L1) treatment. This TCR was recovered from a man in his 70s with urothelial cancer.

CDR3 sequence reads: CASSVAHSGGGELFF. The DNA of the CDR3 is TGTGCCAGCAGCGTAGCTCATAGCGGGGGCGGGGAGCTGTTTTTT. V is TRBV9 and J is TRBJ2-2; 9 positions match TRBD2. The J segment lost 7 bases and the V segment lost 0 bases, leaving 4 bases of the junction unmatched. Germline V CDR1 and CDR2: SGDLS, YYNGEE. CDR3 size: 15 residues.